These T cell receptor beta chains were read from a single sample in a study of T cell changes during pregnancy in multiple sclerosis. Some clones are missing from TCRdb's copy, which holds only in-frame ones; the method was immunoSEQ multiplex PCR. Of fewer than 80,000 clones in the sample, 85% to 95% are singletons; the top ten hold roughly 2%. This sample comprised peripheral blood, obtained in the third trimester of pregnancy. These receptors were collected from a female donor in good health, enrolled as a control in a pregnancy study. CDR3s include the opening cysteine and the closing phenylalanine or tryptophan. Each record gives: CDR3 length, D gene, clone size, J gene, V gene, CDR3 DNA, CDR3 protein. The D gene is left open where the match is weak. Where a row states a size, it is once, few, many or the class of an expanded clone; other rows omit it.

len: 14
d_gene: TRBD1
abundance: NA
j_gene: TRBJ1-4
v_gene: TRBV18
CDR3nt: TGTGCCAGCTCACCGACAGGGAGAAATGAAAAACTGTTTTTT
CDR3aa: CASSPTGRNEKLFF

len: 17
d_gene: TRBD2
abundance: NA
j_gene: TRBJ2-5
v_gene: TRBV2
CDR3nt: TGTGCCAGCAGTGAAGGGCCTAGCGGGGGGGCCGAGGAGACCCAGTACTTC
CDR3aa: CASSEGPSGGAEETQYF

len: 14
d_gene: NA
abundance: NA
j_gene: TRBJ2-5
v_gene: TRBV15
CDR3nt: TGTGCCACCAGCAGAGATTGGGGGCGAGAGACCCAGTACTTC
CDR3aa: CATSRDWGRETQYF

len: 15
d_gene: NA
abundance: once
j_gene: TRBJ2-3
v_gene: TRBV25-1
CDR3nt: TGTGCCAGCAGTGACATCAGGAGGGGCACAGATACGCAGTATTTT
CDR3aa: CASSDIRRGTDTQYF

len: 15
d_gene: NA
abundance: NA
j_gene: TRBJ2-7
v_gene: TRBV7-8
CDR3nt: TGTGCCAGCAGCTCCGTGCGTTTCGGTGCCTACGAGCAGTACTTC
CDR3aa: CASSSVRFGAYEQYF

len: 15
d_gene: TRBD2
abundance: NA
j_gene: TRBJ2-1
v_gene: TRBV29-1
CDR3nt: TGCAGCGTTGAGGTGGGACTAGCGGTTTACAATGAGCAGTTCTTC
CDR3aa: CSVEVGLAVYNEQFF

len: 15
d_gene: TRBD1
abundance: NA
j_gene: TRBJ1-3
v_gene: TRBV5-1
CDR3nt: TGCGCCAGCAGCTCTACAGGGGGCGCGGCAAACACCATATATTTT
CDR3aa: CASSSTGGAANTIYF

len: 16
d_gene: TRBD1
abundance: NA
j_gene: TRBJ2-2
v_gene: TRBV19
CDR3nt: TGTGCCAGTAGTATCCAGACAGGGGCGGGGACCGGGGAGCTGTTTTTT
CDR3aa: CASSIQTGAGTGELFF

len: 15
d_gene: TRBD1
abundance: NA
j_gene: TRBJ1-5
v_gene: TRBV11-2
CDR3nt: TGTGCCAGCAGCTTACCCGGGACAGACAATCAGCCCCAGCATTTT
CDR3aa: CASSLPGTDNQPQHF

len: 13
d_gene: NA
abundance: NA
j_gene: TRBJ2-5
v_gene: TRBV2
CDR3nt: TGTGCCAGCAATATTAGGGGGTACGAGACCCAGTACTTC
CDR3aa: CASNIRGYETQYF